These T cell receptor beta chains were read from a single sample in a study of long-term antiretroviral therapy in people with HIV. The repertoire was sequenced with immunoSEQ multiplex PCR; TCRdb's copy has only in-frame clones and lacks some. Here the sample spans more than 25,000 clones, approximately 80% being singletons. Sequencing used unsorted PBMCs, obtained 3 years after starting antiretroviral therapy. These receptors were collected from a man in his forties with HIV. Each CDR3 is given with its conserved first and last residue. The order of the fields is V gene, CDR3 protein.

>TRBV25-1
CATRLGEQYF
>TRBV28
CASRYLSGGTGELFF
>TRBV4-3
CASSQGSADTQYF
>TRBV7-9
CASRAESETQYF
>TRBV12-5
CASGTQGSSYNEQFF
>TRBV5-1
CASSSQGLGFSYEQYF
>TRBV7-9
CASSFGLAGGGEQFF
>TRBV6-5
CASSRDFSNQPQHF
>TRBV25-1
CASAGVGRGTEAFF
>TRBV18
CASSQLAGDTGELFF
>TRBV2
CASSEIGSGATEAFF
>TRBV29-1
CSVSGNTEAFF
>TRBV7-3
CASSLLSGGTDTQYF
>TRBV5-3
CARSLAYNYEQYF
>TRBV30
CAWREYLTANYGYTF
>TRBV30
CAWSVGTGYYEQYF
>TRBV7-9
CASSGRLANQETQYF
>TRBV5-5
CASSLVPGPGYGYTF
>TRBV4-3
CASSQDTRTSGRDEQFF
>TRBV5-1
CASSLEGSNNQPQHF
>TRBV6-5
CASSYFTGAEDEQFF
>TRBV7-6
CASSSVGAGLQETQYF
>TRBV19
CASSMEGLYGYTF
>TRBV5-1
CASRGSSGATDTQYF
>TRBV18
CASSLSSGETQYF
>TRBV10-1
CASTCEQYF
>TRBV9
CASSVGSNSNQPQHF
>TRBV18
CASSPKTTGGAYEQYF
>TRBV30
CAWNGGSWQTQYF
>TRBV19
CASSPGWHSNTGELFF
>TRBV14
CASSQEFNYGYTF
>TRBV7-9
CASRRTGLEETQYF
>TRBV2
CASSQEAIATSPLHF
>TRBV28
CASGPPGPEAFF
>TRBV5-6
CASSPGPILNTEAFF
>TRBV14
CASSQAGGNTGELFF
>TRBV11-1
CASGTPGNGELFF
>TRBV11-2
CASSLLETQYF
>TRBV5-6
CASSFPQGSSEAFF
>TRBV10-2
CASKASGVGGQYF
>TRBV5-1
CASRVSGTGWNEQYF
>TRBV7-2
CASSSPDRNGYTF
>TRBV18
CASSWGAGDEQYF
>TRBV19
CASSIGEGTGVDTQYF
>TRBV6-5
CASSRQGGNTIYF
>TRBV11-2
CASRWGQVTYEQYF
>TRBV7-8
CASSFPGAGDQPQHF
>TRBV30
CAWSVTRTGNTGELFF
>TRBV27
CASSSPSTGGNQPQHF
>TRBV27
CASSLYRGYGYTF
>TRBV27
CASSSVGTPIYGYTF
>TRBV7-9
CASSSTIVLAGYEQYF